This TCR beta chain was recorded in a study of response to subunit inactivated influenza vaccine. Study-wide findings and caveats: Authors suggested each seasonal influenza vaccination recruits few new T cells.

Worth noting for this clonotype: The antigen is unknown.

The germline V gene encodes CDR1 MNHNY and CDR2 SVGAGI (reference sequence). This CDR3 has 13 residues. The V gene lost 6 bases and the J gene lost 12 bases, with 18 bases spanning the gap. From the RT-PCR reads, TCRdb called clonotypes with MiXCR, one entry per CDR3 protein. The repertoire holds over 300,000 distinct CDR3 sequences, with around a fifth as singletons. The specimen was PBMCs from blood, collected 21 months after vaccination. The TCR originated in a man aged 50-75 years who received an inactivated influenza vaccine. This chain links TRBV6-6 with TRBJ2-1; TRBD2 might be the D (6 bases). As DNA, the CDR3 is TGTGCCAGCAGCCAGGAGGGGTTTTTAGGGCAGTTCTTC. It is translated as CASSQEGFLGQFF.